This T cell receptor beta chain stems from a study of blood T cell repertoires in COVID-19. Study summary: From T cells, B-cell-depleted T cells, or PBMCs came the material, which was cDNA or gDNA.

Only in-frame clones appear in the TCRdb table, and some are missing; sequencing was by immunoSEQ multiplex PCR. Of some 200,000 clones listed, 70% to 90% were seen once; the top ten hold 6% to 7.5%. V was trimmed by 7 bases and J by 2 bases, leaving 11 bases between them. Germline loops: CDR1 LNHDA, CDR2 SQIVND (reference sequence). CDR3 length: 13 residues. Input material: PBMCs or T cells enriched from blood (not recorded which). The V call is TRBV19, the J call TRBJ1-1; a weak D match, TRBD1 (5 bases). The clonotype was recovered from a woman aged 40-49 years with acute COVID-19. The CDR3 sequence is CASNRTPNTEAFF. CDR3 bases: TGTGCCAGTAATCGGACACCCAACACTGAAGCTTTCTTT.